This T cell receptor beta chain was sequenced in a study of blood T cell repertoires in COVID-19. This clone was seen only once. The CDR3 extends over 15 amino acids. Trimming took 6 bases from V and 5 from J; bases not matched to a gene: 7. Germline CDR1 and CDR2: LGHDT and YNNKEL (reference sequence). Clones were read by immunoSEQ multiplex PCR, and TCRdb kept only the in-frame ones, dropping some. The sample lists under 200,000 clones, over 80% occurring once. Recruitment covered about two dozen US areas and drew participants whose ages spanned roughly 18 to 90 years. The chain carries TRBV3-1 (or the pseudogene TRBV3-2) and TRBJ2-3, with 11 positions matching TRBD2. Sequencing was carried out using PBMCs or T cells enriched from blood (not recorded which). The sequence was collected from a woman aged 55-69 years who had recovered from COVID-19. The CDR3 region is CASRPGLADQDTQYF. CDR3 coding DNA: TGTGCCAGCAGACCGGGACTAGCGGACCAAGATACGCAGTATTTT.